This T cell receptor beta chain originates from a study of T cell responses to AZD1222 COVID-19 vaccine. Study observations and caveats: Among those given AZD1222, only six were seropositive at baseline.

Sequencing was performed with immunoSEQ multiplex PCR; in TCRdb, only in-frame clones are kept and a portion is missing. Of 110,000 to 150,000 clones listed, 89% are singletons. Trimming pared 2 bases from V and 2 bases from J, leaving 11 bases between. The CDR3 length is 15 residues. Germline V CDR1 and CDR2: MGHDK, SYGVNS. Details on this clone: The target antigen is unknown.

The chain joins TRBV25-1 to TRBJ2-3; D is possibly TRBD2 (6 bases). This material consisted of peripheral blood, taken on day 0 of AZD1222 vaccination. The TCR was taken from an adult in good health. DNA of the CDR3: TGTGCCAGCAGTGAAAAGGGAGGAACCACAGATACGCAGTATTTT. Amino acids: CASSEKGGTTDTQYF.